The sequence of this T cell receptor (beta chain) was determined in a study of spatial heterogeneity in lung cancer. The wider study: Raw sequencing reads included, on average, more than eight appearances of each unique TCR and UMI combination.

The CDR3 has 15 residues. Looked up from germline, CDR1 is MNHEY and CDR2 is SMNVEV (reference sequence). Trimming cost V 3 bases and J 0 bases, with 6 bases left between them. TCRdb recomputed calls from the 5' RACE reads with MiXCR, one row per CDR3 protein. The profile shows about 94,000 distinct CDR3 sequences, roughly a fifth of them singletons. Regarding time point: blood at routine non-recurrence follow-up after resection. Here the sequenced sample was PBMCs, taken at follow-up. The receptor was derived from a male donor with early-stage non-small cell lung cancer. The V call is TRBV27, the J call TRBJ1-6; D uncertain. Here the CDR3 DNA reads TGTGCCAGCAGTTTGTGGCTCTCCTATAATTCACCCCTCCACTTT. Encoded protein: CASSLWLSYNSPLHF.